This T cell receptor beta chain was recorded in a study of cytomegalovirus exposure and HLA in healthy donors. Per germline, CDR1 SEHNR and CDR2 FQNEAQ (reference sequence). Trimming shortened V by 5 bases and J by 7 bases, and 14 bases separated the two germline ends. The CDR3 extends over 13 amino acids. Vbeta (60) and Jbeta (13) primers were used in the PCR. Assay used: immunoSEQ multiplex PCR; TCRdb lists only in-frame clones, some missing. The top ten hold about 3.1% of the sample, which has fewer than 250,000 clones, roughly 81% seen once. The sequence came from a woman aged 25 to 39 in good health and CMV-seropositive. The rearrangement links TRBV7-9 to TRBJ1-2, with a possible D match to TRBD1 (5 bases). The specimen sequenced was PBMCs. Written as DNA, the CDR3 is TGTGCCAGCAGCCCAACTACAGGCGCTGGCTACACCTTC. Encoded protein: CASSPTTGAGYTF.